This T cell receptor beta chain derives from a study of patients and donors after allogeneic stem cell transplantation. This clonotype has just a few counts. The length of the CDR3 is 15 residues. The germline V gene has CDR1 DFQATT and CDR2 SNEGSKA (reference sequence). V lost 3 bases and J lost 2, with 14 bases in between. TCRdb reprocessed the RT-PCR reads with MiXCR, giving one entry per CDR3 protein. This sample has about a million distinct CDR3 sequences, with more than 15% found just once. This TCR was sampled from a human donor who was either an allogeneic HSCT recipient or a stem cell or donor lymphocyte infusion donor (not recorded which). It is not recorded whose cells these are; they may come from a transplant donor. The chain couples TRBV20-1 to TRBJ2-1; D is uncertain. The specimen sequenced was blood, either unsorted or a sorted T cell fraction (not recorded which). CDR3 in amino acids: CSARVLKRTYNEQFF. CDR3 coding DNA: TGCAGTGCTAGGGTACTCAAAAGGACCTACAATGAGCAGTTCTTC.